What follows are 16 T cell receptor beta chains derived from one specimen sequenced in a study of blood T cell repertoires in COVID-19. Sequencing was performed with immunoSEQ multiplex PCR; in TCRdb, only in-frame clones are kept and a portion is missing. This table holds roughly 41,000 clones, about 88% found once. The specimen was PBMCs or T cells enriched from blood (not recorded which). These TCRs come from a woman in her forties or fifties who had recovered from COVID-19.

This chain connects TRBV10-2 to TRBJ2-3, with D possibly TRBD1 on 6 matching bases. Germline V gene data show CDR1 as WSHSY and CDR2 as SAAADI. Trimming shortened V by 6 bases and J by 1 base, and 11 bases separated the two germline ends. This CDR3 has 14 amino acids. DNA of the CDR3: TGCGCCAGCAGGACCAGGGGTGGCACAGATACGCAGTATTTT. It specifies CASRTRGGTDTQYF.

The V call is TRBV12-3 or TRBV12-4, the J call TRBJ1-1; 7 positions match TRBD1. The CDR3 is made up of 13 amino acids. V shed 5 bases and J 5 bases; nucleotides not matched to a gene: 5. The CDR3 coding sequence is TGTGCCAGCAGTCGGACAGGTTCAACTGAAGCTTTCTTT. This sequence encodes CASSRTGSTEAFF.

J is TRBJ1-4 and V is TRBV27; 9 bases are shared with TRBD1. The CDR3 consists of 14 residues. The V gene's germline CDR1 is MNHEY and CDR2 SMNVEV (reference sequence). Losses at the gene ends were 4 bases for V and 8 bases for J; bases not matched to a gene: 5. CDR3 nucleotides: TGTGCCAGCAGTTCGGGACAGGGCAGCGAAAAACTGTTTTTT. Encoded protein: CASSSGQGSEKLFF.

CDR3 DNA sequence: TGTGCCAGCAGTCCAGGGGCAGTTGGCTACACCTTC. It translates to CASSPGAVGYTF. V usage is TRBV3-1 (or the pseudogene TRBV3-2) and J usage is TRBJ1-2; D might be TRBD1 (6 bases). Looked up from germline, CDR1 is LGHDT and CDR2 is YNNKEL (reference sequence). V lost 6 bases and J lost 7, with 12 bases in between. This CDR3 contains 12 residues.

This chain's CDR3 is CASSLRRQGVAETQYF. The CDR3 DNA reads as TGTGCCAGCAGTTTACGGAGGCAGGGGGTGGCGGAGACCCAGTACTTC. The V gene is TRBV28, the J gene TRBJ2-5, with TRBD1 matching over 7 bases. The V gene end was trimmed by 2 bases and the J gene end by 5 bases; junction bases not matched to a gene: 11. Germline lookup yields CDR1 MDHEN and CDR2 SYDVKM. The CDR3 has 16 amino acids. Supplemented by reference TRBV28 and TRBJ2-5, the full variable domain reads DVKVTQSSRYLVKRTGEKVFLECVQDMDHENMFWYRQDPGLGLRLIYFSYDVKMKEKGDIPEGYSVSREKKERFSLILESASTNQTSMYLCASSLRRQGVAETQYFGPGTRLLVL.

The chain uses TRBV28 and TRBJ2-1; 8 bases agree with TRBD2. CDR1 is MDHEN, CDR2 SYDVKM, per germline. V lost 4 bases to trimming and J lost 1 base; unmatched junction nucleotides: 3. The CDR3 covers 15 residues. The CDR3 region is CASSSGGGSYNEQFF. The CDR3 region has the DNA TGTGCCAGCAGTTCTGGCGGGGGGTCCTACAATGAGCAGTTCTTC.

The chain combines TRBV19 with TRBJ1-4; weak D call: TRBD1 (6 bases). The CDR3 extends over 14 amino acids. Trimming stripped 6 bases from V and 4 bases from J, with 12 bases between. CDR1 and CDR2 from the germline V gene are LNHDA and SQIVND (reference sequence). The CDR3 here is CASSMGQNNEKLFF. The CDR3 DNA reads TGTGCCAGTAGCATGGGACAAAATAATGAAAAACTGTTTTTT.

This clone came up a few times. The CDR3 here is CASAGGLLSSGANVLTF. The CDR3 DNA reads as TGTGCCAGCGCTGGCGGGCTCCTAAGCTCTGGGGCCAACGTCCTGACTTTC. The chain recombines TRBV28 with TRBJ2-6, with D possibly matching TRBD2 (5 bases). The CDR3 is 17 amino acids. The V and J ends lost 8 bases and 0 bases respectively, with 17 bases between them. Germline V gives CDR1 MDHEN, CDR2 SYDVKM. The whole variable domain, remainder taken from reference TRBV28 and TRBJ2-6, is DVKVTQSSRYLVKRTGEKVFLECVQDMDHENMFWYRQDPGLGLRLIYFSYDVKMKEKGDIPEGYSVSREKKERFSLILESASTNQTSMYLCASAGGLLSSGANVLTFGAGSRLTVL.

The chain carries TRBV6-5 and TRBJ2-3, with D tentatively TRBD2 (6 bases). The CDR3 extends over 13 amino acids. V shed 3 bases and J shed 4 bases, with 8 bases lying between them. Germline CDR1 is MNHEY and CDR2 is SVGAGI. The CDR3 sequence: CASSYWGADTQYF. In DNA, the CDR3 is TGTGCCAGCAGTTATTGGGGGGCAGATACGCAGTATTTT.

This sequence joins TRBV4-3 and TRBJ2-1, with 8 bases aligning to TRBD2. The ends lost 3 bases at V and 7 bases at J; junction bases unmatched: 11. The germline gives CDR1 LGHNA, CDR2 YSLEER. The CDR3 is 16 amino acids. As DNA, the CDR3 is TGCGCCAGCAGCCACTCAGCCGGGACTAGATATAATGAGCAGTTCTTC. Translation gives CASSHSAGTRYNEQFF.

The chain combines TRBV4-3 with TRBJ1-2, with TRBD1 matching 9 bases. The CDR3 has 14 residues. V was pared by 0 bases and J by 8 bases, with 4 bases of the junction left unmatched. CDR1 is LGHNA, CDR2 YSLEER, per germline. The CDR3 region is CASSQDLDRGGYTF. CDR3 DNA: TGCGCCAGCAGCCAAGATCTGGACAGGGGCGGCTACACCTTC.

The chain combines TRBV30 with TRBJ1-6; D possibly corresponds to TRBD1 (5 bases). Germline CDR1 reads GTSNPN; CDR2 reads SVGIG (reference sequence). V dropped 7 bases and J dropped 9 bases, with 16 bases sitting between them. The CDR3 length is 13 residues. CDR3 loop: CALTPGHRSPLHF. As DNA, the CDR3 is TGTGCCTTAACCCCCGGACACCGTTCACCCCTCCACTTT.

The chain joins TRBV29-1 to TRBJ1-2; 8 bases agree with TRBD1. Germline V CDR1 and CDR2: SQVTM, ANQGSEA. The V and J ends lost 6 bases and 5 bases, in that order; junction bases with no gene match: 11. This CDR3 region has 14 residues. The CDR3 sequence: CSVDFPGQVYGYTF. DNA of the CDR3: TGCAGCGTGGACTTTCCGGGACAGGTATATGGCTACACCTTC.

In DNA, the CDR3 is TGTGCCATCAGTGAAGAGGGTGGTTCACCCCTCCACTTT. Translation gives CAISEEGGSPLHF. The rearrangement uses TRBV10-3 and TRBJ1-6; no reliable D call. The ends were cut back, 3 bases at V and 9 bases at J, with 9 bases in the middle. Germline V lookup: CDR1 ENHRY, CDR2 SYGVKD. The CDR3 extends over 13 amino acids.

V is TRBV25-1 and J is TRBJ1-1; possible D gene TRBD1, 6 bases. The CDR3 totals 17 residues. Between the trimmed V and J ends, which lost 0 bases and 2 bases, there was a span of 16 bases. Germline V gene data show CDR1 as MGHDK and CDR2 as SYGVNS. The DNA of the CDR3 is TGTGCCAGCAGTGAATATGGCACAGGGCATAGAAACACTGAAGCTTTCTTT. It encodes CASSEYGTGHRNTEAFF. Full variable domain (rest looked up from reference TRBV25-1 and TRBJ1-1): EADIYQTPRYLVIGTGKKITLECSQTMGHDKMYWYQQDPGMELHLIHYSYGVNSTEKGDLSSESTVSRIRTEHFPLTLESARPSHTSQYLCASSEYGTGHRNTEAFFGQGTRLTVV.

The CDR3 protein is CASSALWGGSNQPQHF. The CDR3 nucleotides read TGTGCCAGCAGTGCGTTGTGGGGAGGGAGCAATCAGCCCCAGCATTTT. The genes are TRBV28 and TRBJ1-5; no reliable D call. Germline loops: CDR1 MDHEN, CDR2 SYDVKM. Between the trimmed V and J ends, which lost 5 bases and 1 base, there was a span of 15 bases. This CDR3 has 16 residues.